This T cell receptor beta chain was observed in a study of CD8+ T cells in alopecia areata. The CDR3 extends over 11 amino acids. Trimming pared 6 bases from V and 1 base from J, leaving 6 bases between. Looked up from germline, CDR1 is DFQATT and CDR2 is SNEGSKA (reference sequence). Regarding treatment: oral pan-JAK inhibitor, 5-10 mg twice daily. Extracted from the samples, RNA was reverse transcribed into cDNA to serve as the sequencing template. Profiling relied on immunoSEQ multiplex PCR, and the TCRdb table lists in-frame clones only, not all of them. Of about 200,000 clones listed, about 57% are singletons.

The sequence derives from a human donor with alopecia areata. The V and J genes are TRBV20-1 and TRBJ1-1; D uncertain. The material sequenced was CD4+ T cells sorted from blood, taken at week 4, from a patient treated with tofacitinib. The CDR3 is CSAKGNTEAFF. CDR3 DNA: TGCAGTGCAAAGGGGAACACTGAAGCTTTCTTT.